The 22 T cell receptor beta chains below come from one sample, sequenced in a study of blood T cell repertoires in COVID-19 (dated by TCRdb to about 2020). The library relied on the immunoSEQ multiplex PCR assay. Drawn from immuneACCESS, this table holds only the in-frame rearrangements with V and J called that TCRdb kept. Clones are partly lost; checked studies trace under half to an unresolved V gene and leave the rest unexplained. Recorded for this sample are about 190,000 clones; more than 70% of them occurred a single time. Of the sample, approximately 3% falls within the top ten clones. Sequencing input: peripheral blood. The source is a woman aged 80 or older with active or convalescent COVID-19.

J is TRBJ1-1 and V is TRBV19; no firm D call. Per germline, CDR1 LNHDA and CDR2 SQIVND (reference sequence). The CDR3 spans 12 residues. V lost 5 bases to trimming and J lost 3 bases, with 7 bases between them. CDR3 DNA sequence: TGTGCCAGTAGTCCCGGTGACACTGAAGCTTTCTTT. This sequence encodes CASSPGDTEAFF.

Only a few counts were recorded for this clone. The rearrangement links TRBV2 to TRBJ1-1, with D possibly being TRBD1 (5 bases). The germline V gene has CDR1 SNHLY and CDR2 FYNNEI. The CDR3 spans 13 residues. The germline V and J ends were trimmed by 4 bases and 4 bases, with 10 bases remaining between them. The CDR3 DNA is TGTGCCAGCAGTGCGGAGACAGCCACTGAAGCTTTCTTT. Protein sequence: CASSAETATEAFF.

The chain links TRBV11-3 to TRBJ2-1; weak D call: TRBD2 (6 bases). CDR1 is SGHNT and CDR2 is YENEEA in the germline V gene. This CDR3 has 14 residues. With 5 bases removed from V and 2 bases from J, the gap between germline ends came to 10 bases. CDR3 sequence: CASSPRGAYNEQFF. The CDR3, as DNA: TGTGCCAGCAGCCCGCGGGGTGCCTACAATGAGCAGTTCTTC.

The CDR3 loop is CSASKPGLGGYEQYF. CDR3 in DNA: TGCAGTGCCAGTAAGCCGGGACTAGGGGGGTACGAGCAGTACTTC. The rearrangement joins TRBV20-1 to TRBJ2-7; 8 bases are a match to TRBD2. Germline CDR1 reads DFQATT; CDR2 reads SNEGSKA (reference sequence). The length of the CDR3 is 15 residues. J lost 4 bases, V lost 6 bases, and 14 bases had no gene match.

The chain employs TRBV28 and TRBJ1-5, with 12 nucleotides matching TRBD1. Trimming removed 6 bases from V and 6 bases from J; junction bases left unmatched: 6. CDR3 length equals 15 residues. Germline CDR1 is MDHEN and CDR2 is SYDVKM. CDR3 bases: TGTGCCAGCAGACGCCGGGACAGGGGGCGTCAGCCCCAGCATTTT. It is translated as CASRRRDRGRQPQHF.

The rearrangement uses TRBV4-3 and TRBJ2-7, with 7 bases matching TRBD1. This CDR3 is built from 14 residues. J gave up 5 bases and V 1 base, and 5 bases lay outside the gene matches. The germline V gene has CDR1 LGHNA and CDR2 YSLEER. The CDR3 DNA follows: TGCGCCAGCAGCCAAGGAGGGGGCCCGGACGAGCAGTACTTC. Its protein is CASSQGGGPDEQYF.

The CDR3 protein is CATSPGEYEQYF. The DNA of the CDR3 is TGTGCCACCAGCCCGGGGGAGTACGAGCAGTACTTC. The chain carries TRBV10-3 and TRBJ2-7; a possible D gene is TRBD2 (6 bases). V was clipped by 10 bases and J by 4 bases, with 14 bases between them. CDR1 is ENHRY, CDR2 SYGVKD, per germline. This CDR3 has 12 residues.

The V call is TRBV7-9, the J call TRBJ1-1, with a tentative D call TRBD1 (6 bases). V lost 5 bases, J lost 1 base, and 11 bases lay in between. The germline V gene encodes CDR1 SEHNR and CDR2 FQNEAQ (reference sequence). The CDR3 sequence is 14 residues long. The CDR3 nucleotides are TGTGCCAGCAGCCCAAGAGGGGGGAACACTGAAGCTTTCTTT. Amino acid sequence: CASSPRGGNTEAFF.

The genes are TRBV9 and TRBJ2-3; 8 nucleotides line up with TRBD2. Germline-derived CDR1 and CDR2 are SGDLS and YYNGEE. The CDR3 totals 16 residues. J gave up 2 bases and V 1 base, and 6 bases lay outside the gene matches. The CDR3 sequence is CASSVRSGGFTDTQYF. DNA of the CDR3: TGTGCCAGCAGCGTACGCAGCGGGGGCTTCACAGATACGCAGTATTTT.

The CDR3 region is CASNPDSSYEQYF. CDR3 coding DNA: TGTGCCAGCAATCCGGACAGCTCCTACGAGCAGTACTTC. This chain uses TRBV12-3 or TRBV12-4 with TRBJ2-7; D might be TRBD1 (6 bases). CDR3 length: 13 amino acids. Trimming took off 7 bases at V and 0 bases at J, with 10 bases between the two ends.

This chain links TRBV11-3 with TRBJ2-1, with 8 bases identical to TRBD1. The junction had 7 bases not matched to a gene; V was cut back by 3 bases and J by 6 bases. The CDR3 has 15 amino acids. Germline V gene lookup returns CDR1 SGHNT and CDR2 YENEEA. The CDR3 nucleotides read TGTGCCAGCAGCTTTGGACAGGGTTCGCGCAATGAGCAGTTCTTC. Translated: CASSFGQGSRNEQFF.

The chain is built from TRBV7-2 and TRBJ1-2, with 7 bases lining up with TRBD1. V lost 5 bases and J lost 12; bases outside the gene matches: 9. This CDR3 has 12 amino acids. The germline V gene has CDR1 SGHTA and CDR2 FQGNSA. The CDR3 coding sequence is TGTGCCAGCAGCCGAGAGACAGGGCCCCACACCTTC. It codes for CASSRETGPHTF. Combining the CDR3 with reference TRBV7-2 and TRBJ1-2 gives the whole variable domain GAGVSQSPSNKVTEKGKDVELRCDPISGHTALYWYRQSLGQGLEFLIYFQGNSAPDKSGLPSDRFSAERTGGSVSTLTIQRTQQEDSAVYLCASSRETGPHTFGSGTRLTVV.

This rearrangement joins TRBV7-2 to TRBJ1-5; D gene uncertain. V lost 2 bases to trimming and J lost 3 bases, with 11 bases between them. Germline V gene data show CDR1 as SGHTA and CDR2 as FQGNSA. This CDR3 comprises 15 residues. The DNA for the CDR3 is TGTGCCAGCAGCTTAATGCGGTCCCCCAATCAGCCCCAGCATTTT. It encodes CASSLMRSPNQPQHF.

The rearrangement joins TRBV28 to TRBJ1-6; TRBD1 might be the D (5 bases). The CDR3 spans 15 residues. Germline V CDR1 and CDR2: MDHEN, SYDVKM. V was pared by 7 bases and J by 6 bases, with 16 bases between. CDR3 region: CASTVGQGSNSPLHF. DNA for the CDR3: TGTGCCAGCACGGTCGGACAAGGAAGTAATTCACCCCTCCACTTT.

This chain links TRBV7-9 with TRBJ1-5, with D perhaps matching TRBD1 (5 bases). CDR1 is SEHNR and CDR2 is FQNEAQ in the germline V gene (reference sequence). The CDR3 length is 15 residues. Trimming removed 4 bases at V and 6 bases at J, with 16 bases between. In DNA, the CDR3 is TGTGCCAGCAGCTCAAACCTACAGGTGCTTCAGCCCCAGCATTTT. It is translated as CASSSNLQVLQPQHF.

The chain carries TRBV5-1 and TRBJ1-1; D not certain. The CDR3 has 12 amino acids. Trimming removed 7 bases at V and 0 bases at J, with 7 bases between. Germline assignment: CDR1 SGHRS and CDR2 YFSETQ. In DNA form, the CDR3 reads TGCGCCAGCCGTTACATGAACACTGAAGCTTTCTTT. Residues: CASRYMNTEAFF.

The gene calls are TRBV11-2 and TRBJ1-1, with no clear D. Germline loops: CDR1 SGHAT, CDR2 FQNNGV. This CDR3 is 11 amino acids long. The V and J ends lost 4 bases and 7 bases respectively, with 7 bases between them. CDR3 in DNA: TGTGCCAGCAGCTGGCGGGGTGAAGCTTTCTTT. This codes for CASSWRGEAFF.

The genes are TRBV19 and TRBJ2-3, with 7 bases that match TRBD2. Germline CDR1 reads LNHDA; CDR2 reads SQIVND (reference sequence). Unmatched junction bases numbered 6, after V lost 0 bases and J lost 6 bases. The CDR3 totals 15 residues. This CDR3 is CASSIDGGGSDTQYF. The CDR3 DNA reads as TGTGCCAGTAGTATAGATGGCGGGGGTAGTGATACGCAGTATTTT. Full variable domain (remainder filled in from reference TRBV19 and TRBJ2-3): DGGITQSPKYLFRKEGQNVTLSCEQNLNHDAMYWYRQDPGQGLRLIYYSQIVNDFQKGDIAEGYSVSREKKESFPLTVTSAQKNPTAFYLCASSIDGGGSDTQYFGPGTRLTVL.

This clone appeared a few times. The gene calls are TRBV7-2 and TRBJ1-6; 7 nucleotides line up with TRBD1. CDR3 length equals 15 residues. The junction had 4 bases not matched to a gene; V was cut back by 2 bases and J by 6 bases. Germline V lookup: CDR1 SGHTA, CDR2 FQGNSA. The CDR3 sequence: CASSLQGGVNSPLHF. The CDR3 nucleotides are TGTGCCAGCAGCTTACAAGGGGGCGTTAATTCACCCCTCCACTTT.

V is TRBV28 and J is TRBJ1-3, with a weak D call TRBD1 (6 bases). V was shortened by 8 bases and J by 0 bases, with 17 bases between the two germline ends. CDR1 is MDHEN and CDR2 is SYDVKM in the germline V gene. The CDR3 runs to 16 residues. The CDR3, as DNA: TGTGCCAGCTTACACGCGGGGGCCCTCTCTGGAAACACCATATATTTT. This codes for CASLHAGALSGNTIYF.

This rearrangement joins TRBV5-4 to TRBJ2-1; 10 bases fit TRBD2. V trimming: 0 bases; J trimming: 4 bases; junction bases outside the gene matches: 10. The CDR3 contains 18 residues. Germline V gene lookup returns CDR1 SGHNT and CDR2 YYREEE (reference sequence). The CDR3 coding sequence is TGTGCCAGCAGCTTGGCCAGTAGCGGGGGGTCCAATTACAATGAGCAGTTCTTC. Encoded protein: CASSLASSGGSNYNEQFF.

V and J are TRBV12-3 or TRBV12-4 and TRBJ1-1; 8 positions agree with TRBD1. J lost 4 bases, V lost 5 bases, and 3 bases had no gene match. The CDR3 consists of 13 residues. The CDR3 loop reads CASSKQGVTEAFF. The CDR3 nucleotides are TGTGCCAGCAGTAAACAGGGGGTCACTGAAGCTTTCTTT.